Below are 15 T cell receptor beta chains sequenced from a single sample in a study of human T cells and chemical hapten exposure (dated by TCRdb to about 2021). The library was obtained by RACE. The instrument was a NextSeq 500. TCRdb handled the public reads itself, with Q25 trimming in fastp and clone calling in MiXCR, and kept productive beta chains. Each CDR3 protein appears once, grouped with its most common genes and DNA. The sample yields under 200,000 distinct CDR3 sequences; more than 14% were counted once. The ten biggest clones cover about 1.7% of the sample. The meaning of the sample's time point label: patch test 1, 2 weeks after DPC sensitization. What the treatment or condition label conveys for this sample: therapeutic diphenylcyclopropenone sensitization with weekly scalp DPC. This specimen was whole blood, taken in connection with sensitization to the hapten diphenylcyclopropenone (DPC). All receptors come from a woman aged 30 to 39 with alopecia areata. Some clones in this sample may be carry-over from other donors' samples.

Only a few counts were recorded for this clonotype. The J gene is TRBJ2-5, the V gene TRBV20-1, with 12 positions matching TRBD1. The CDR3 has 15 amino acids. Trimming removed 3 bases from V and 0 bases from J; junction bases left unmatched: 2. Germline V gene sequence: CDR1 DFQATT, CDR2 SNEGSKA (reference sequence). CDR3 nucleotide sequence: TGCAGTGCTAGGGGGACAGGGGGCGACCAAGAGACCCAGTACTTC. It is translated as CSARGTGGDQETQYF.

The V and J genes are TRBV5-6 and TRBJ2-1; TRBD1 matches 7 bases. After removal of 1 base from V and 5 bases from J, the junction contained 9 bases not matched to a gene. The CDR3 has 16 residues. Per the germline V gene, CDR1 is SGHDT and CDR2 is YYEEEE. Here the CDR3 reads CASSLTGYRGDNEQFF. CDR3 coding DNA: TGTGCCAGCAGCTTGACCGGTTACAGGGGTGACAATGAGCAGTTCTTC.

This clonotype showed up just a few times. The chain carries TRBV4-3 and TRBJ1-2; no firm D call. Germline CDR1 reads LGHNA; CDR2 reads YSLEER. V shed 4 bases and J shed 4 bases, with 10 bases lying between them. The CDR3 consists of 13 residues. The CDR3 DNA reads TGCGCCAGCAGCCGAGATTCTCTCTATGGCTACACCTTC. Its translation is CASSRDSLYGYTF.

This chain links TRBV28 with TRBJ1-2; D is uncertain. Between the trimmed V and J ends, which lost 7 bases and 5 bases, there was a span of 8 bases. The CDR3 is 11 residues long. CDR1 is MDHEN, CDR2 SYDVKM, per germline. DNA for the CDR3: TGTGCCAGCACTGATCCTTATGGCTACACCTTC. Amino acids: CASTDPYGYTF.

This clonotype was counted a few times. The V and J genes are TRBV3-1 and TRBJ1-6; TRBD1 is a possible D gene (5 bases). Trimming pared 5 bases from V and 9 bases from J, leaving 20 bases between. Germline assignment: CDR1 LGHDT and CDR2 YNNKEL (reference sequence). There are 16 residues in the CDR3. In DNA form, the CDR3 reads TGTGCCAGCAGCAACTCTCAAGGGGTATTAGGTTCACCCCTCCACTTT. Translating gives CASSNSQGVLGSPLHF.

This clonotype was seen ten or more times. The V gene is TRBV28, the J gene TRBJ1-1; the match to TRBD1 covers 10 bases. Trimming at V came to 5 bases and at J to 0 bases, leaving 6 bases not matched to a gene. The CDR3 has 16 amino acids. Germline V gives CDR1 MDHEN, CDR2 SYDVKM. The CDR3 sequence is CASSPRQGALNTEAFF. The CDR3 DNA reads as TGTGCCAGCAGTCCTCGACAGGGGGCTTTGAACACTGAAGCTTTCTTT. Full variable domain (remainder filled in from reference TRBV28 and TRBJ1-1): DVKVTQSSRYLVKRTGEKVFLECVQDMDHENMFWYRQDPGLGLRLIYFSYDVKMKEKGDIPEGYSVSREKKERFSLILESASTNQTSMYLCASSPRQGALNTEAFFGQGTRLTVV.

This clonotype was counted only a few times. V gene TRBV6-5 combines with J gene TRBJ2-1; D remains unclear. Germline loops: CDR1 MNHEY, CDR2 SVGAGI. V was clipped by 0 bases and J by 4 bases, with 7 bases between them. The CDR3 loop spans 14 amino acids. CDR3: CASSYSSGYNEQFF. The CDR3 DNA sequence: TGTGCCAGCAGTTACTCGTCTGGGTACAATGAGCAGTTCTTC.

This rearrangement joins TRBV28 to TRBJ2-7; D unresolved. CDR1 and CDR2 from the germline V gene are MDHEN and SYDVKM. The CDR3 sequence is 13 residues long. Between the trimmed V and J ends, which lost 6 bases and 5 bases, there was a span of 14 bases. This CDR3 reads CASRKNPVDEQYF. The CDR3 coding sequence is TGTGCCAGCAGAAAAAACCCCGTCGACGAGCAGTACTTC.

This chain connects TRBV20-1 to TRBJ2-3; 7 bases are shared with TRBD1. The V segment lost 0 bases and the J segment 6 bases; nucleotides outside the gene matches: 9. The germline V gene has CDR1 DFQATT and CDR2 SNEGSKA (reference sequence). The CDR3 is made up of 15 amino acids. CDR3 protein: CSARDKGGAGDTQYF. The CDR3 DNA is TGCAGTGCTAGAGATAAAGGGGGCGCGGGTGATACGCAGTATTTT.

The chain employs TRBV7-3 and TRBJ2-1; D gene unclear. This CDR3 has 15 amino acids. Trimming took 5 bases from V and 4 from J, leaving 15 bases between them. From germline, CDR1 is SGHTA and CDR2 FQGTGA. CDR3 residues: CASSPGQPGYNEQFF. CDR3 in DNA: TGTGCCAGCAGCCCCGGCCAGCCCGGGTACAATGAGCAGTTCTTC.

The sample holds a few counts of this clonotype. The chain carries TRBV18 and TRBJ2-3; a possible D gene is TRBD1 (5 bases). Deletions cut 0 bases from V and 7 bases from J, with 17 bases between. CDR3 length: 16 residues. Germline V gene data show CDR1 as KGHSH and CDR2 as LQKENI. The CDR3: CASSPPGREGANTQYF. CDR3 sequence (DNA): TGTGCCAGCTCACCACCGGGCAGGGAAGGGGCGAATACGCAGTATTTT.

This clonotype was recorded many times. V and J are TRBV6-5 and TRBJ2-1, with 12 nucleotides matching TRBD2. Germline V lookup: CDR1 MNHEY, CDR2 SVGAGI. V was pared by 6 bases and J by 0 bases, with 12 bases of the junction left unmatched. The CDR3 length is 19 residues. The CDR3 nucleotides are TGTGCCAGCAGCCCCGTCGGACTAGCGGGGCGCAGCTCCTACAATGAGCAGTTCTTC. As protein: CASSPVGLAGRSSYNEQFF.

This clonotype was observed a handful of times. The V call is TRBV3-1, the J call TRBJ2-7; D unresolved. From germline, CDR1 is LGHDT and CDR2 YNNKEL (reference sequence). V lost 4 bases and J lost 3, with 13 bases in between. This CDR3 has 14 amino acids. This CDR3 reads CASSPRAGFYEQYF. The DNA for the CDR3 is TGTGCCAGCAGCCCTAGGGCAGGATTCTACGAGCAGTACTTC.

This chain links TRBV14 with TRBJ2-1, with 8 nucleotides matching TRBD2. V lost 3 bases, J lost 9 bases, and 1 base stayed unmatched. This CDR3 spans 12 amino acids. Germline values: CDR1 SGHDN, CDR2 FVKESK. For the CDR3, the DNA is TGTGCCAGCAGCCAGCTAGCGGGTGAGCAGTTCTTC. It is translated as CASSQLAGEQFF.

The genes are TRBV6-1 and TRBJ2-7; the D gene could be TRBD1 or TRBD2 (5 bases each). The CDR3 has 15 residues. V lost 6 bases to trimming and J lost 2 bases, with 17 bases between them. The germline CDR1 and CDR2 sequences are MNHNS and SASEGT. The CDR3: CASSNGAGWAYEQYF. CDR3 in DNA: TGTGCCAGCAGCAACGGGGCAGGTTGGGCCTACGAGCAGTACTTC.